This T cell receptor (beta chain) was recovered during a study of cytomegalovirus exposure and HLA in healthy donors. PCR amplification relied on 60 Vbeta primers (plus 13 Jbeta primers). The table came from immunoSEQ multiplex PCR; TCRdb's copy has only in-frame clones and leaves some out. The data contain 130,000 or so clones, over 8.5% of them singletons. V lost 3 bases, J lost 5 bases, and 14 bases lay in between. Per germline, CDR1 KGHSH and CDR2 LQKENI. The CDR3 is 15 residues long. The V gene is TRBV18, the J gene TRBJ1-5; possible D gene TRBD1, 6 bases. This receptor was obtained from a woman aged 35 to 49 in good health and CMV-seropositive. Sequencing used PBMCs. In DNA, the CDR3 is TGTGCCAGCTCACCCGGGACACCGCCCGATCAGCCCCAGCATTTT. Translated, it gives CASSPGTPPDQPQHF.